The 32 T cell receptor beta chains given below trace back to one sample, sequenced in a study of cytomegalovirus exposure and HLA in healthy donors. Primers included in the PCR were 60 Vbeta and 13 Jbeta primers. The data were produced by immunoSEQ multiplex PCR, yet TCRdb's version contains in-frame clones alone and is incomplete. The data show about 170,000 clones, around 72% seen once. Sequenced input: PBMCs. These receptors came from a woman between 45 and 60 years old in good health and CMV-seropositive.

The chain's CDR3 is CASSLGAGGTPQHF. The CDR3 DNA is TGTGCCAGCAGCTTGGGGGCAGGGGGAACCCCCCAGCATTTT. The V call is TRBV5-4, the J call TRBJ1-5; 7 bases are shared with TRBD1. Germline trimming cut 0 bases from V and 10 bases from J; bases unmatched to any gene: 7. The germline V gene encodes CDR1 SGHNT and CDR2 YYREEE (reference sequence). The CDR3 loop spans 14 amino acids.

The table lists this clone with a few counts. The chain combines TRBV28 with TRBJ2-7; the D gene is possibly TRBD1 (6 bases). The CDR3 sequence is 16 residues long. CDR1 MDHEN and CDR2 SYDVKM come from the germline V gene. V gave up 5 bases and J gave up 1 base, with 18 bases separating them. CDR3 region: CASSTGGLGVSYEQYF. DNA for the CDR3: TGTGCCAGCAGTACTGGGGGCCTCGGGGTGTCCTACGAGCAGTACTTC.

The V call is TRBV19, the J call TRBJ1-3, with 7 bases lining up with TRBD1. The CDR3 covers 15 residues. After removal of 7 bases from V and 2 bases from J, the junction contained 8 bases not matched to a gene. In germline, CDR1 is LNHDA, CDR2 SQIVND (reference sequence). CDR3 coding DNA: TGTGCCAGTAAAGAGACAGGGCTTGCTGGAAACACCATATATTTT. It specifies CASKETGLAGNTIYF. Filled out from reference TRBV19 and TRBJ1-3, the complete variable domain reads DGGITQSPKYLFRKEGQNVTLSCEQNLNHDAMYWYRQDPGQGLRLIYYSQIVNDFQKGDIAEGYSVSREKKESFPLTVTSAQKNPTAFYLCASKETGLAGNTIYFGEGSWLTVV.

The rearrangement links TRBV5-5 to TRBJ2-3, with D possibly TRBD2 on 5 matching bases. Germline V gives CDR1 SGHKS, CDR2 YYEKEE (reference sequence). Between the trimmed V and J ends, which lost 1 base and 2 bases, there was a span of 8 bases. The CDR3 consists of 14 residues. DNA of the CDR3: TGTGCCAGCAGCTTGTGGGGAGACACAGATACGCAGTATTTT. It is translated as CASSLWGDTDTQYF.

The V call is TRBV7-9, the J call TRBJ1-2; 10 bases agree with TRBD1. V was pared by 6 bases and J by 12 bases, with 13 bases of the junction left unmatched. Germline CDR1 is SEHNR and CDR2 is FQNEAQ (reference sequence). The CDR3 spans 14 residues. The CDR3 loop is CASRLTGGHTWDTF. The CDR3, as DNA: TGTGCCAGCAGGCTGACAGGGGGCCACACGTGGGACACCTTC.

CDR3 nucleotide sequence: TGTGCCATCAGTGAGTCGCCAGCGGGACCGTCTGGGGCCAACGTCCTGACTTTC. Translated, it gives CAISESPAGPSGANVLTF. This sequence joins TRBV10-3 and TRBJ2-6, with 7 positions matching TRBD2. This CDR3 comprises 18 residues. V lost 0 bases and J lost 1; bases outside the gene matches: 6. CDR1 and CDR2 (germline): ENHRY, SYGVKD.

The rearrangement links TRBV13 to TRBJ1-5; D gene uncertain. The CDR3 spans 16 residues. Between the trimmed V and J ends, which lost 3 bases and 9 bases, there was a span of 21 bases. Per germline, CDR1 PRHDT and CDR2 FYEKMQ (reference sequence). CDR3 coding DNA: TGTGCCAGCAGCTTCTTATCCCCCCTCCAGGTCTGGCCCCAGCATTTT. It codes for CASSFLSPLQVWPQHF. Full variable domain (rest looked up from reference TRBV13 and TRBJ1-5): AAGVIQSPRHLIKEKRETATLKCYPIPRHDTVYWYQQGPGQDPQFLISFYEKMQSDKGSIPDRFSAQQFSDYHSELNMSSLELGDSALYFCASSFLSPLQVWPQHFGDGTRLSIL.

The CDR3 is CASSLSGNPTTNEQYF. CDR3 sequence (DNA): TGCGCCAGCAGCTTGTCGGGGAATCCCACTACAAACGAGCAGTACTTC. The J gene is TRBJ2-7, the V gene TRBV5-1, with D possibly matching TRBD2 (5 bases). The CDR3 spans 16 residues. Trimming removed 1 base from V and 5 bases from J, with 19 bases in between. Germline V gene lookup returns CDR1 SGHRS and CDR2 YFSETQ. Complete variable domain (other parts from reference TRBV5-1 and TRBJ2-7): KAGVTQTPRYLIKTRGQQVTLSCSPISGHRSVSWYQQTPGQGLQFLFEYFSETQRNKGNFPGRFSGRQFSNSRSEMNVSTLELGDSALYLCASSLSGNPTTNEQYFGPGTRLTVT.

CDR3 sequence: CASSGQGGQGDTGELFF. For the CDR3, the DNA is TGTGCCAGCAGTGGACAAGGGGGACAGGGGGACACCGGGGAGCTGTTTTTT. The J gene is TRBJ2-2, the V gene TRBV6-1, with 11 bases fitting TRBD1. Germline V CDR1 and CDR2: MNHNS, SASEGT. This CDR3 has 17 residues. Germline trimming cut 4 bases from V and 3 bases from J; bases unmatched to any gene: 7.

V is TRBV5-1 and J is TRBJ1-1; possible D gene TRBD1, 6 bases. The CDR3 is 14 residues long. Germline CDR1 SGHRS, CDR2 YFSETQ. The germline V and J ends were trimmed by 4 bases and 3 bases, with 13 bases remaining between them. The CDR3 region has the DNA TGCGCCAGCAGCCGGGGGGCGAGTGACACTGAAGCTTTCTTT. It codes for CASSRGASDTEAFF.

In this sample, this clone turned up once. V and J are TRBV7-3 and TRBJ2-1; no firm D call. This CDR3 has 14 amino acids. Germline CDR1 reads SGHTA; CDR2 reads FQGTGA. Trimming stripped 0 bases from V and 5 bases from J, with 8 bases between. CDR3 sequence: CASSLTGSDNEQFF. As DNA, the CDR3 is TGTGCCAGCAGCTTAACCGGGTCTGACAATGAGCAGTTCTTC.

The chain carries TRBV7-9 and TRBJ2-7, with TRBD2 matching over 7 bases. This CDR3 contains 18 residues. After removal of 5 bases from V and 3 bases from J, the junction contained 19 bases not matched to a gene. Germline CDR1 and CDR2: SEHNR and FQNEAQ (reference sequence). CDR3 in DNA: TGTGCCAGCAGCCGCCGGGCCTCAAATGGACTAGTACTCTACGAGCAGTACTTC. This translates into CASSRRASNGLVLYEQYF.

A single count supports this clone. This chain connects TRBV11-2 to TRBJ1-1; TRBD1 aligns across 7 bases. The CDR3 is made up of 14 amino acids. Unmatched junction bases numbered 5, after V lost 6 bases and J lost 1 base. Per the germline V gene, CDR1 is SGHAT and CDR2 is FQNNGV. Here the CDR3 reads CASRPTGANTEAFF. The CDR3 DNA is TGTGCCAGCAGGCCTACAGGGGCGAACACTGAAGCTTTCTTT.

This rearrangement joins TRBV5-1 to TRBJ1-5; unclear D gene. CDR1 and CDR2 (germline): SGHRS, YFSETQ. The CDR3 is 16 amino acids. V dropped 9 bases and J dropped 7 bases, with 26 bases sitting between them. CDR3 coding DNA: TGCGCCACTCCCCCCCGGGCGGGGTTACTGGGACAGCCCCAGCATTTT. Residues: CATPPRAGLLGQPQHF.

This clone was recorded a few times. This rearrangement joins TRBV2 to TRBJ1-6; 10 positions agree with TRBD1. Germline trimming cut 6 bases from V and 8 bases from J; bases unmatched to any gene: 7. Germline CDR1 and CDR2: SNHLY and FYNNEI. The CDR3 covers 15 residues. CDR3 residues: CASSLDRGRDSPLHF. CDR3 nucleotide sequence: TGTGCCAGCAGCCTAGACAGGGGGCGCGATTCACCCCTCCACTTT.

Regarding this clone: Germline and junction disagree at one end, which may indicate a read error. This chain links TRBV28 with TRBJ2-6; the D gene is possibly TRBD1 (6 bases). Germline CDR1 is MDHEN and CDR2 is SYDVKM. The CDR3 runs 15 residues. CDR3 nucleotide sequence: TGTGCCAGCAGCTACACAGGGTCTGGGGCCAACGGCCTGACTTTC. It encodes CASSYTGSGANGLTF.

This clone was counted only a few times. The chain employs TRBV15 and TRBJ2-5; D possibly corresponds to TRBD2 (5 bases). The CDR3 covers 14 residues. Germline CDR1 and CDR2: LNHNV and YYDKDF (reference sequence). Trimming left V 5 bases short and J 5 bases short, with 15 bases between. The CDR3 loop reads CATSSGLAGETQYF. The CDR3 bases are TGTGCCACCAGCTCCGGTCTAGCTGGGGAGACCCAGTACTTC. The entire variable domain, with the rest obtained from reference TRBV15 and TRBJ2-5, is as follows: DAMVIQNPRYQVTQFGKPVTLSCSQTLNHNVMYWYQQKSSQAPKLLFHYYDKDFNNEADTPDNFQSRRPNTSFCFLDIRSPGLGDTAMYLCATSSGLAGETQYFGPGTRLLVL.

V gene TRBV2 combines with J gene TRBJ2-2; 11 bases align to TRBD1. The V and J ends lost 8 bases and 7 bases, in that order; junction bases with no gene match: 9. The germline V gene has CDR1 SNHLY and CDR2 FYNNEI. The CDR3 is 15 residues long. CDR3 in amino acids: CASRPGTGGSGELFF. CDR3 sequence (DNA): TGTGCCAGCCGCCCCGGGACAGGGGGAAGCGGGGAGCTGTTTTTT.

The V gene is TRBV30, the J gene TRBJ2-5; TRBD1 aligns across 9 bases. This CDR3 comprises 13 residues. Germline V gives CDR1 GTSNPN, CDR2 SVGIG (reference sequence). V dropped 7 bases and J dropped 5; count of bases not matched to a gene: 8. CDR3 in amino acids: CAYQTGGVETQYF. For the CDR3, the DNA is TGTGCCTATCAGACAGGGGGAGTCGAGACCCAGTACTTC. Full variable domain (outside the CDR3, taken from reference TRBV30 and TRBJ2-5): SQTIHQWPATLVQPVGSPLSLECTVEGTSNPNLYWYRQAAGRGLQLLFYSVGIGQISSEVPQNLSASRPQDRQFILSSKKLLLSDSGFYLCAYQTGGVETQYFGPGTRLLVL.

The chain has TRBV27 and TRBJ2-3, with 9 bases identical to TRBD2. The CDR3 covers 17 residues. Losses at the gene ends were 3 bases for V and 0 bases for J; bases not matched to a gene: 7. Germline lookup yields CDR1 MNHEY and CDR2 SMNVEV (reference sequence). The CDR3 here is CASSFRPTSGSTDTQYF. The CDR3 DNA follows: TGTGCCAGCAGTTTCCGTCCGACTAGCGGTAGCACAGATACGCAGTATTTT.

The rearrangement links TRBV4-2 to TRBJ1-2; a possible D gene is TRBD1 (5 bases). Germline CDR1 and CDR2: LGHNA and YNFKEQ. This CDR3 has 15 amino acids. The V end lost 0 bases, the J end lost 7 bases, and 15 bases lay between the germline ends. The DNA of the CDR3 is TGTGCCAGCAGCCAAGAGTGGCAGGGAATCTCTGGCTACACCTTC. Translation: CASSQEWQGISGYTF.

The rearrangement joins TRBV12-5 to TRBJ1-5; 9 bases align to TRBD1. Germline lookup yields CDR1 LGHNT and CDR2 FRNRAP. Trimming cost V 0 bases and J 5 bases; bases outside gene matches: 8. This CDR3 comprises 17 residues. CDR3 sequence: CASGLVREGQGHQPQHF. Here the CDR3 DNA reads TGTGCTAGTGGTTTGGTACGGGAGGGACAGGGCCATCAGCCCCAGCATTTT.

This clone occurred a few times. The CDR3 spells CASSPRQGEETQYF. CDR3 in DNA: TGTGCCAGCAGCCCCAGACAGGGTGAGGAGACCCAGTACTTC. The gene calls are TRBV4-2 and TRBJ2-5, with TRBD1 matching 7 bases. CDR3 size: 14 residues. Looked up from germline, CDR1 is LGHNA and CDR2 is YNFKEQ. The J segment lost 5 bases and the V segment lost 4 bases, leaving 7 bases of the junction unmatched.

The V call is TRBV27, the J call TRBJ1-3, with a tentative D call TRBD1 (5 bases). The germline CDR1 and CDR2 sequences are MNHEY and SMNVEV (reference sequence). The CDR3 runs 12 residues. Deletions cut 8 bases from V and 2 bases from J, with 7 bases between. The CDR3: CASWGAGNTIYF. In DNA, the CDR3 is TGTGCCAGCTGGGGGGCTGGAAACACCATATATTTT.

This chain joins TRBV7-8 and TRBJ2-3; D possibly corresponds to TRBD1 (5 bases). Per germline, CDR1 SGHVS and CDR2 FQNEAQ. The CDR3 extends over 15 amino acids. V was cut by 7 bases and J by 2 bases, with 16 bases left in between. CDR3 nucleotides: TGTGCCAGCAATTTTAGGGGCGGTGACACAGATACGCAGTATTTT. Its protein product is CASNFRGGDTDTQYF.

Comments on this clone: An end of the junction does not agree with germline; a read error may underlie this. V is TRBV7-9 and J is TRBJ1-1; D possibly corresponds to TRBD1 (5 bases). This CDR3 region has 16 residues. The germline CDR1 and CDR2 sequences are SEHNR and FQNEAQ (reference sequence). CDR3 residues: CSSSLEAGGVNTEAFF. The CDR3 DNA sequence: TGTTCCAGCAGCTTAGAGGCCGGGGGTGTGAACACTGAAGCTTTCTTT.

The chain couples TRBV29-1 to TRBJ2-3, with a weak D call TRBD1 (5 bases). The CDR3 contains 12 residues. V lost 7 bases and J 6 bases, leaving 14 bases between the germline ends. The V gene's germline CDR1 is SQVTM and CDR2 ANQGSEA. This CDR3 is CSAAREGDTQYF. The CDR3 DNA reads TGCAGCGCTGCCAGGGAAGGGGATACGCAGTATTTT.

The J gene is TRBJ2-5, the V gene TRBV6-5; TRBD2 aligns across 9 bases. Germline lookup yields CDR1 MNHEY and CDR2 SVGAGI. There are 15 residues in the CDR3. Germline trimming cut 2 bases from V and 4 bases from J; bases unmatched to any gene: 5. The CDR3 is CASSYAAGGPETQYF. DNA of the CDR3: TGTGCCAGCAGTTACGCGGCGGGAGGGCCAGAGACCCAGTACTTC.

The chain recombines TRBV6-5 with TRBJ2-2, with D perhaps TRBD2 (5 bases). Germline CDR1 is MNHEY and CDR2 is SVGAGI. The CDR3 loop spans 14 amino acids. Trimming stripped 8 bases from V and 7 bases from J, with 17 bases between. This chain's CDR3 is CASQRRRNGGELFF. In nucleotides, the CDR3 is TGTGCCAGCCAGAGGCGGAGGAACGGCGGGGAGCTGTTTTTT.

The CDR3 nucleotides are TGTGCCAGCAGCCAGGGGACAGGGTTCTACAATGAGCAGTTCTTC. It encodes CASSQGTGFYNEQFF. This chain uses TRBV11-3 with TRBJ2-1, with TRBD1 identical over 9 bases. CDR3 length: 15 residues. Per germline, CDR1 SGHNT and CDR2 YENEEA. J lost 3 bases, V lost 5 bases, and 5 bases had no gene match.

V gene TRBV5-6 combines with J gene TRBJ2-7; possibly TRBD1 for D (5 bases). Germline-derived CDR1 and CDR2 are SGHDT and YYEEEE. V dropped 0 bases and J dropped 0 bases, with 7 bases sitting between them. This CDR3 has 14 residues. The CDR3: CASSLAGRSYEQYF. DNA for the CDR3: TGTGCCAGCAGCTTGGCAGGGCGCTCCTACGAGCAGTACTTC.

The J gene is TRBJ1-2, the V gene TRBV6-1, with D possibly matching TRBD1 (5 bases). CDR1 MNHNS and CDR2 SASEGT come from the germline V gene. V lost 7 bases, J lost 7 bases, and 19 bases lay in between. This CDR3 has 14 residues. The CDR3 nucleotides are TGTGCCAGCACTGCGACAGCTCCCGCTATTGGCTACACCTTC. The encoded protein is CASTATAPAIGYTF.